This T cell receptor beta chain emerged from a study of neurological immune-mediated disorders. Study conclusions and caveats: Patients with HTLV-1-associated myelopathy showed the most TCR clonal expansion. Those with multiple sclerosis showed the least, falling below healthy controls.

This CDR3 spans 13 amino acids. The V gene lost 5 bases and the J gene lost 4 bases, with 14 bases spanning the gap. Germline-derived CDR1 and CDR2 are DFQATT and SNEGSKA (reference sequence). TCRdb fed the 5' RACE reads into MiXCR, producing one record per CDR3 protein. The sample has some 50,000 distinct CDR3 sequences, more than 20% seen once. This clonotype was recorded many times. Its antigen is as yet unknown. Sequencing was carried out using PBMCs. The TCR originated in a woman in her seventies in good health. The chain joins TRBV20-1 to TRBJ1-2; the D gene is possibly TRBD1 (5 bases). CDR3 residues: CSAFKRGSYGYTF. The CDR3 DNA reads as TGCAGTGCTTTTAAACGGGGGAGCTATGGCTACACCTTC.